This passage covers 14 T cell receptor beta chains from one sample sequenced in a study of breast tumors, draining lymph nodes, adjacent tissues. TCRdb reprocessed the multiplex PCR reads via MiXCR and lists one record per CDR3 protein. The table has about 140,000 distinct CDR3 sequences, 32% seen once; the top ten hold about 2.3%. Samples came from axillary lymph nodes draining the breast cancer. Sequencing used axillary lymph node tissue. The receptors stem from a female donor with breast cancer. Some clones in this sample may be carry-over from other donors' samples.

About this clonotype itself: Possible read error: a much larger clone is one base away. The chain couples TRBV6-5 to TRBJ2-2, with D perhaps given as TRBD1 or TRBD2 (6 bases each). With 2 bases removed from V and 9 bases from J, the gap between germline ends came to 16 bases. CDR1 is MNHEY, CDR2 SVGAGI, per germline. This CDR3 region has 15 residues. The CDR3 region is CASSYESGAFRELFF. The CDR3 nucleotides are TGTGCCAGCAGTTACGAGTCGGGGGCGTTCAGGGAGCTGTTTTTT.

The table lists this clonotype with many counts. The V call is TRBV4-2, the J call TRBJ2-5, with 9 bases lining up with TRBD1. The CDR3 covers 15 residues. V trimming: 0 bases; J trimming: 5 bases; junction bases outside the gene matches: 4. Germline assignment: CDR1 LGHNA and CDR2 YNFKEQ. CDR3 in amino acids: CASSQDYRGLETQYF. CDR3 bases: TGTGCCAGCAGCCAAGATTACAGGGGGCTTGAGACCCAGTACTTC.

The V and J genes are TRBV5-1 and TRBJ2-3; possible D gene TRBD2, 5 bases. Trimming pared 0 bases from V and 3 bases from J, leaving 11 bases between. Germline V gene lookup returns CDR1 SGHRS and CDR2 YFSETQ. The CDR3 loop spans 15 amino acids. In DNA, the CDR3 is TGCGCCAGCAGCTTGGGACCTTCGGGAACAGATACGCAGTATTTT. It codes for CASSLGPSGTDTQYF.

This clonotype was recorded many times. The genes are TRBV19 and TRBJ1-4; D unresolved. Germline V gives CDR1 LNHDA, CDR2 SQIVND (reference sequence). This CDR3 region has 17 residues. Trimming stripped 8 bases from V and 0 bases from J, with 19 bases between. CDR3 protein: CASSRGWGLATNEKLFF. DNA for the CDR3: TGTGCCAGTTCCCGCGGTTGGGGTCTGGCAACTAATGAAAAACTGTTTTTT.

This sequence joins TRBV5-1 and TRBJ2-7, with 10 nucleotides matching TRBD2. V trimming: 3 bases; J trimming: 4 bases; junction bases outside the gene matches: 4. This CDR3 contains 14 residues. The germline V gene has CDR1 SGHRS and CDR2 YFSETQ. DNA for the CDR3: TGCGCCAGCAGCTCCGGACTAGCGGATTACGAGCAGTACTTC. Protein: CASSSGLADYEQYF.

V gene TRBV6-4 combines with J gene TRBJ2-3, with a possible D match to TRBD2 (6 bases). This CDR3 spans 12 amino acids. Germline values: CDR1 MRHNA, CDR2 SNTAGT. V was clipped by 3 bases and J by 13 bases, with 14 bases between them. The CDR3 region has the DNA TGTGCCAGCAGTGAAACACCTACGGGGGAGTATTTT. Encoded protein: CASSETPTGEYF.

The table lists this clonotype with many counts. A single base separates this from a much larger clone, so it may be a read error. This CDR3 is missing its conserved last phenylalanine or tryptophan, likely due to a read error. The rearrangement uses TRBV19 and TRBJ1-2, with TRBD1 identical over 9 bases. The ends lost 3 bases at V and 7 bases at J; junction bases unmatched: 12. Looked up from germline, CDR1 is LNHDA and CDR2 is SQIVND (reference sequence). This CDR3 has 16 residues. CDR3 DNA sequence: TGTGCCAGTAGTATTCTGACAGGGGGTCCCCCAGCTGGCTACACCTCC. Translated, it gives CASSILTGGPPAGYTS.

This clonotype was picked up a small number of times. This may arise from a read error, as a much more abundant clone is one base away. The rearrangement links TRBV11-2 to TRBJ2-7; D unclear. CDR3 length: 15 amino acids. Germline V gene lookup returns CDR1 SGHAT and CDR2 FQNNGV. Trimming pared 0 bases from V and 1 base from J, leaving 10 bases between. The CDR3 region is CASSLDPAASYEQYF. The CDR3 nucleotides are TGTGCCAGCAGCTTAGACCCCGCAGCTTCCTACGAGCAGTACTTC.

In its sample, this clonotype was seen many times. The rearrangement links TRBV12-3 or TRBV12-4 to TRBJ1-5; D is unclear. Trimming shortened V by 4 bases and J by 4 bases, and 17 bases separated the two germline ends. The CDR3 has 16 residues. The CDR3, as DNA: TGTGCCAGCAGTTCTAACCGGGCCTCCTGGAATCAGCCCCAGCATTTT. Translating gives CASSSNRASWNQPQHF.

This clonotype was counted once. CDR3 sequence: CASSLTGAGNTEAFF. CDR3 sequence (DNA): TGTGCCAGCAGTCTAACAGGGGCGGGGAACACTGAAGCTTTCTTT. V gene TRBV6-5 combines with J gene TRBJ1-1, with 7 bases fitting TRBD1. The CDR3 sequence is 15 residues long. Trimming cost V 5 bases and J 1 base; bases outside gene matches: 7. Germline CDR1 MNHEY, CDR2 SVGAGI.

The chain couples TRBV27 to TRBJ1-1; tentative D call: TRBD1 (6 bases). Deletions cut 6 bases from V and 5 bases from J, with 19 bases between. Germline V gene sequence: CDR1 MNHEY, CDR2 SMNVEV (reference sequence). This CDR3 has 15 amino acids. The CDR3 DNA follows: TGTGCCAGCAGCGAGGTGGGGGGCGCGAGGACTGAAGCTTTCTTT. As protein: CASSEVGGARTEAFF.

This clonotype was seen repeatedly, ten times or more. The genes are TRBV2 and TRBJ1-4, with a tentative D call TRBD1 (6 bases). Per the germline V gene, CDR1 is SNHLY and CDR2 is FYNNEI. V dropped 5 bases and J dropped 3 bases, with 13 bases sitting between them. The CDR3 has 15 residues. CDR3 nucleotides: TGTGCCAGCAGTAAACAGGGCGGTCCTAATGAAAAACTGTTTTTT. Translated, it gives CASSKQGGPNEKLFF.

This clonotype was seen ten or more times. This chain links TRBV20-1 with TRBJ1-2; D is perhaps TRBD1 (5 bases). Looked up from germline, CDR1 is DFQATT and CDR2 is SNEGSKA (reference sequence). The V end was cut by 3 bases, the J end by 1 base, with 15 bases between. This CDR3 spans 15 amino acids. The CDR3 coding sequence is TGCAGTGCTAGGGCACTGAGGGGAGATAACTATGGCTACACCTTC. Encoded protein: CSARALRGDNYGYTF.

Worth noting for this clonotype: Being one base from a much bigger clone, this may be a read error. The CDR3 region is CASSTRPGQGLVSYGSTF. The CDR3 region has the DNA TGTGCCAGTAGTACCCGACCGGGACAGGGTCTCGTGAGCTATGGCTCCACCTTC. The chain uses TRBV19 and TRBJ1-2, with 9 nucleotides matching TRBD1. This CDR3 is 18 amino acids long. Germline CDR1 is LNHDA and CDR2 is SQIVND (reference sequence).